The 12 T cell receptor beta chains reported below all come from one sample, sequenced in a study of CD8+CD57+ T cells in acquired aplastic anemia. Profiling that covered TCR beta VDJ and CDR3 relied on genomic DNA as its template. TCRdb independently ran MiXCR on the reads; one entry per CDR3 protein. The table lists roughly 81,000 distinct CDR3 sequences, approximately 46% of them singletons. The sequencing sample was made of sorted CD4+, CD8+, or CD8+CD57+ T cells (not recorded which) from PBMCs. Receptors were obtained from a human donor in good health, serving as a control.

The CDR3 region is CASSPRGDTEAFF. Here the CDR3 DNA reads TGTGCCAGCAGTCCCCGGGGAGACACTGAAGCTTTCTTT. The chain carries TRBV28 and TRBJ1-1; D is unclear. The CDR3 covers 13 residues. Trimming cost V 5 bases and J 3 bases, with 10 bases left between them. Germline values: CDR1 MDHEN, CDR2 SYDVKM.

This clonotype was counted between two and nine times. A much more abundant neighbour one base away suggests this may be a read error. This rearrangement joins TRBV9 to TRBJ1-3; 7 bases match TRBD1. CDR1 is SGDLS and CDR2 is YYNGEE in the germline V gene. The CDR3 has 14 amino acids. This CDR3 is CACSGDREGNTIYF. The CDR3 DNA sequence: TGTGCCTGCAGCGGGGACAGAGAGGGAAACACCATATATTTT.

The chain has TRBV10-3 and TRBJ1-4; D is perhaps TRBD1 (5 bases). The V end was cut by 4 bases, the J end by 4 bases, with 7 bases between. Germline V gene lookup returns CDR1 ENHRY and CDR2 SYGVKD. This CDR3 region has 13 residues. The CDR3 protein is CAISADSNEKLFF. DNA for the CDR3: TGTGCCATCAGTGCCGACAGTAATGAAAAACTGTTTTTT.

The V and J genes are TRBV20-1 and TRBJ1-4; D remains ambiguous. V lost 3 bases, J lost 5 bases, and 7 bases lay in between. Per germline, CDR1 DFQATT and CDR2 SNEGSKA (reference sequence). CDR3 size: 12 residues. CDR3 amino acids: CSARSGNEKLFF. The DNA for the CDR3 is TGCAGTGCTAGGAGTGGGAATGAAAAACTGTTTTTT.

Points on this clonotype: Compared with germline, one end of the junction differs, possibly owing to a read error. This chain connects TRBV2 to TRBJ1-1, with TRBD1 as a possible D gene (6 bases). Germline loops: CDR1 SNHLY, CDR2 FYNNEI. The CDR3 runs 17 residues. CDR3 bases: TGTGCCAGCAGCGGGAGGCAGGGGCACACAATGAACACCGAAGCTTTCTTT. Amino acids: CASSGRQGHTMNTEAFF. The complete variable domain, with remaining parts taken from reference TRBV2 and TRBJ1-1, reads EPEVTQTPSHQVTQMGQEVILRCVPISNHLYFYWYRQILGQKVEFLVSFYNNEISEKSEIFDDQFSVERPDGSNFTLKIRSTKLEDSAMYFCASSGRQGHTMNTEAFFGQGTRLTVV.

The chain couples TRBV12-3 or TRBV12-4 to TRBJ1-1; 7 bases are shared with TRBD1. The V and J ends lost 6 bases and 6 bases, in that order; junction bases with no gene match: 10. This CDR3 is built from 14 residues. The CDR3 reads CASSPTGAAAEAFF. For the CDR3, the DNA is TGTGCCAGCAGCCCTACAGGGGCCGCTGCTGAAGCTTTCTTT.

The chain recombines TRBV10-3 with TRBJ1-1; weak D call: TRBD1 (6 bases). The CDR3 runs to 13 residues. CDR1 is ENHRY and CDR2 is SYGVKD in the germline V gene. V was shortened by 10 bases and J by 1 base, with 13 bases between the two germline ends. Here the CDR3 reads CATAQGPNTEAFF. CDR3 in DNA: TGTGCCACTGCACAGGGCCCGAACACTGAAGCTTTCTTT.

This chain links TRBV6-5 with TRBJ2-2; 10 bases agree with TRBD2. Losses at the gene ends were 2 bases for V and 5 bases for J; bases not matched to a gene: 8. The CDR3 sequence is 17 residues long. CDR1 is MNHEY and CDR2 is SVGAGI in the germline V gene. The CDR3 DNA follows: TGTGCCAGCAGTTACAGAGCGGGAGGGCCAGGGACCGGGGAGCTGTTTTTT. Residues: CASSYRAGGPGTGELFF.

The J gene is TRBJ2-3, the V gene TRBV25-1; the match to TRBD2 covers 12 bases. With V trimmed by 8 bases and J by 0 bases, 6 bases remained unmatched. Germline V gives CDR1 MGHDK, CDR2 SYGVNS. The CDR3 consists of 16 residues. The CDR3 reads CASGALAGGSTDTQYF. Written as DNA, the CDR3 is TGTGCCAGCGGTGCCCTAGCGGGAGGGAGCACAGATACGCAGTATTTT.

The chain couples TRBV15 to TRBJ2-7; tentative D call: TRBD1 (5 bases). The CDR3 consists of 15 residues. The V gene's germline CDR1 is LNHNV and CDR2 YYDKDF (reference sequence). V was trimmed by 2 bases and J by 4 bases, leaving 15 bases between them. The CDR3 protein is CATSRNWGSQYEQYF. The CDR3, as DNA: TGTGCCACCAGCAGAAATTGGGGCAGTCAATACGAGCAGTACTTC.

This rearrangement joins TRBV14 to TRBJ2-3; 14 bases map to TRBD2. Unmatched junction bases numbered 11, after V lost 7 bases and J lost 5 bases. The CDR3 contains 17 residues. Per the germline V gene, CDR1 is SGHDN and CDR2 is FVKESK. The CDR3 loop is CASIRLAGGSSGDTQYF. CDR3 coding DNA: TGTGCCAGCATTCGACTAGCGGGAGGGTCCTCCGGAGATACGCAGTATTTT.

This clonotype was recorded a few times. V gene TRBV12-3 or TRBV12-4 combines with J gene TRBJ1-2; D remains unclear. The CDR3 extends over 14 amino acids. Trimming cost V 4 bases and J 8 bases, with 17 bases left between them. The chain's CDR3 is CASSYGRTALGYTF. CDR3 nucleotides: TGTGCCAGCAGTTACGGTAGGACGGCCCTGGGCTACACCTTC.